Listed below are T cell receptor beta chains from one sample, sequenced in a study of T cell repertoires in cytomegalovirus infection. TCRdb redid the calling of the reads with MiXCR, one entry per CDR3 protein. The profile shows 100,000 or so distinct CDR3 sequences, 20% to 30% of them singletons. Sequenced input: CD8+ T cells from PBMCs. The receptors were gathered from a human donor in good health (CMV status not recorded). Some clones in this sample may be carry-over from other donors' samples. CDR3s include the opening cysteine and the closing phenylalanine or tryptophan. The order of the fields is CDR3 protein, clone size, V gene, J gene. Where a row states a size, it is once, few, many or the class of an expanded clone; other rows omit it.

CDR3aa: CAWSWTSGDNEQFF
abundance: .
v_gene: TRBV30
j_gene: TRBJ2-1

CDR3aa: CASRTAGAGEQYF
abundance: .
v_gene: TRBV10-2
j_gene: TRBJ2-7

CDR3aa: CASSFGQGNTEAFF
abundance: .
v_gene: TRBV27
j_gene: TRBJ1-1

CDR3aa: CASALRPYRDTQYF
abundance: few
v_gene: TRBV6-1
j_gene: TRBJ2-3

CDR3aa: CASLSEGTEAFF
abundance: .
v_gene: TRBV4-1
j_gene: TRBJ1-1

CDR3aa: CASSLAEATDTQYF
abundance: many
v_gene: TRBV7-6
j_gene: TRBJ2-3

CDR3aa: CASSLGGPEAFF
abundance: few
v_gene: TRBV7-8
j_gene: TRBJ1-1

CDR3aa: CASRETDFNTKAFF
abundance: .
v_gene: TRBV6-2/TRBV6-3
j_gene: TRBJ1-1

CDR3aa: CASSQDMPRVTEAFF
abundance: .
v_gene: TRBV4-3
j_gene: TRBJ1-1

CDR3aa: CATSRDLLDHFYGYTF
abundance: .
v_gene: TRBV15
j_gene: TRBJ1-2

CDR3aa: CSVEGGGGQETQYF
abundance: .
v_gene: TRBV29-1
j_gene: TRBJ2-5

CDR3aa: CASSTQIIRSERVAFF
abundance: few
v_gene: TRBV19
j_gene: TRBJ1-1

CDR3aa: CASRRGTSRADTQYF
abundance: many
v_gene: TRBV7-2
j_gene: TRBJ2-3

CDR3aa: CASKAGVGSYEQYF
abundance: few
v_gene: TRBV19
j_gene: TRBJ2-7

CDR3aa: CASSYVRDPTEAFF
abundance: .
v_gene: TRBV6-6
j_gene: TRBJ1-1

CDR3aa: CASSYRQGLTEAFF
abundance: .
v_gene: TRBV6-2/TRBV6-3
j_gene: TRBJ1-1

CDR3aa: CASSFGQGYEQYF
abundance: many
v_gene: TRBV28
j_gene: TRBJ2-7

CDR3aa: CASSPSMDPHGNTIYF
abundance: .
v_gene: TRBV28
j_gene: TRBJ1-3

CDR3aa: CASSLAGVGEKLFF
abundance: many
v_gene: TRBV7-2
j_gene: TRBJ1-4

CDR3aa: CAISDLGASGVYEQYF
abundance: .
v_gene: TRBV10-3
j_gene: TRBJ2-7

CDR3aa: CSARSLADLAYNEQFF
abundance: .
v_gene: TRBV20-1
j_gene: TRBJ2-1

CDR3aa: CSLRTDRAEAFF
abundance: .
v_gene: TRBV29-1
j_gene: TRBJ1-1

CDR3aa: CASSEPRVDFTDTQYF
abundance: .
v_gene: TRBV2
j_gene: TRBJ2-3

CDR3aa: CASSLAGSGGRNEQFF
abundance: .
v_gene: TRBV7-8
j_gene: TRBJ2-1

CDR3aa: CASSTRGILEAFF
abundance: few
v_gene: TRBV28
j_gene: TRBJ1-1

CDR3aa: CSARTVSSYEQYF
abundance: few
v_gene: TRBV20-1
j_gene: TRBJ2-7

CDR3aa: CASSSASREYYNEQFF
abundance: .
v_gene: TRBV5-1
j_gene: TRBJ2-1

CDR3aa: CASNPGTETVSNQPQHF
abundance: .
v_gene: TRBV19
j_gene: TRBJ1-5

CDR3aa: CASSPNTDRNPGKLFF
abundance: .
v_gene: TRBV7-9
j_gene: TRBJ1-4

CDR3aa: CAISSGTNVEAFF
abundance: many
v_gene: TRBV10-3
j_gene: TRBJ1-1

CDR3aa: CASSYSWGDSYNEQFF
abundance: .
v_gene: TRBV6-2/TRBV6-3
j_gene: TRBJ2-1

CDR3aa: CASSPQPGLARSYEQYF
abundance: .
v_gene: TRBV9
j_gene: TRBJ2-7